These T cell receptor beta chains were read from a single sample in a study of shared clonotypes between healthy human individuals. The assay was immunoSEQ multiplex PCR, and TCRdb's table has in-frame clones only and misses some. This table has around 610,000 clones, approximately 96% appearing once. Sequencing was performed on naive CD8+ T cells sorted from blood. These receptors all come from a woman in her 30s in good health. The conserved cysteine and the conserved F or W are not part of the CDR3 here. The D gene is left open where the match is weak. Expanded clones get a size class; other rows say once, few or many, or leave the size out.

size	D	V	J	CDR3
NA	NA	TRBV4-1	TRBJ2-3	ASSQDLEDTQY
NA	TRBD2	TRBV4-1	TRBJ2-7	ASSAPGTSVYEQY
NA	NA	TRBV27	TRBJ1-1	ASKFGGTTTEAF
NA	TRBD2	TRBV19	TRBJ2-7	ASSIGGTSGYEQY
once	NA	TRBV6-1	TRBJ2-7	ASSTKLHEQY
NA	NA	TRBV28	TRBJ2-7	ASSPHTAAYEQY
NA	TRBD1	TRBV9	NA	ASSLAGTDPYEQY
once	TRBD2	TRBV27	TRBJ2-3	ASSLSGMSTDTQY
NA	TRBD1	TRBV27	TRBJ1-5	ASNNRGGNQPQH
few	NA	TRBV4-1	TRBJ1-1	ASSQQGTNTEAF
once	TRBD1	TRBV7-9	TRBJ2-7	ASSPTRDRGRDEQY
NA	NA	TRBV7-9	TRBJ2-7	ASSLGTEVGEQY
NA	NA	TRBV7-9	TRBJ2-4	ASSLAPGLGVAKNIQY
NA	NA	TRBV27	TRBJ2-3	ASSPNSRAWARQITDTQY
NA	TRBD2	TRBV11-2	TRBJ2-1	ASSLTSGVYNEQF
NA	NA	TRBV5-4	TRBJ1-2	ASSLGSSPA
NA	NA	TRBV28	TRBJ2-5	ASSLSGARETQY
NA	TRBD1	TRBV7-8	TRBJ2-3	ASLGTVSTDTQY
few	NA	TRBV6-5	TRBJ2-7	ASSTPGSYEQY
NA	NA	TRBV19	TRBJ2-1	ASHGRRYNEQF